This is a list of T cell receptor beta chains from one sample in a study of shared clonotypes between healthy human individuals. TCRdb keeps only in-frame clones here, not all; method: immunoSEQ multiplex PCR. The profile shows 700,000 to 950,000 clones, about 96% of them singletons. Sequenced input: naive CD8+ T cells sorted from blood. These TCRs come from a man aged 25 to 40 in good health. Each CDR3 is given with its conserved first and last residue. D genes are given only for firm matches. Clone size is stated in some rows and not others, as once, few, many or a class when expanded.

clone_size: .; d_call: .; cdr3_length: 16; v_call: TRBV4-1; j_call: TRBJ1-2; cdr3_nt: TGCGCCAGCAGCCAATACCCTACCCGTACGCTCTATGGCTACACCTTC; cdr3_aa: CASSQYPTRTLYGYTF
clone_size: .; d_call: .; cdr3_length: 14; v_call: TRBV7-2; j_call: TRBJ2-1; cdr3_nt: TGTGCCAGCAGCCTCCGACAAGGCCCCGATGAGCAGTTCTTC; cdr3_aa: CASSLRQGPDEQFF
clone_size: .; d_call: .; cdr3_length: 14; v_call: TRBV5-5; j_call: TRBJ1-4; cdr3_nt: TGTGCCAGCAGCCGGATCCTTGGGAATGAAAAACTGTTTTTT; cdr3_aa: CASSRILGNEKLFF
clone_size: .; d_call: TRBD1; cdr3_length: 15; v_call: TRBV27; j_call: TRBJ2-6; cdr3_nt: TGTGCCAGCAGTTCGTGGACAGGCGGAATCAACGTCCTGACTTTC; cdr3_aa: CASSSWTGGINVLTF
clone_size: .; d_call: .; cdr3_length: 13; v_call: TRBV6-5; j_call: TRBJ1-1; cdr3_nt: TGTGCCAGCAGACCCCGGGCAGACACTGAAGCTTTCTTT; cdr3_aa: CASRPRADTEAFF
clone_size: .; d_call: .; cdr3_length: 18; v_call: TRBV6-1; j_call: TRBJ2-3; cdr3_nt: TGTGCCAGCAGTGAAGTGGCCCCACTAGTGGGGGGTGGAGATACGCAGTATTTT; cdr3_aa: CASSEVAPLVGGGDTQYF
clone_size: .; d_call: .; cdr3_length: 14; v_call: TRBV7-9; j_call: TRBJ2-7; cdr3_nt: TGTGCCAGCAGCTTAGTAGACGGGAACTACGAGCAGTACTTC; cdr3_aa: CASSLVDGNYEQYF
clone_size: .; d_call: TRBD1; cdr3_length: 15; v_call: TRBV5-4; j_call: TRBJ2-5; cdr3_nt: TGTGCCAGCAGCTCCCGGGACAGGGGGTCTGAGACCCAGTACTTC; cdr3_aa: CASSSRDRGSETQYF
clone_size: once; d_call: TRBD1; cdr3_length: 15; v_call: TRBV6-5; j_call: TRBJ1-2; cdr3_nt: TGTGCCAGCAGTTACGGGACAGGGGCTACCTATGGCTACACCTTC; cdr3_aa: CASSYGTGATYGYTF
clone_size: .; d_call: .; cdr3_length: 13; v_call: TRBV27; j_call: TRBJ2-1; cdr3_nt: TGTGCCAGCATTCCCTTCGGTTTGAATGAGCAGTTCTTC; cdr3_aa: CASIPFGLNEQFF
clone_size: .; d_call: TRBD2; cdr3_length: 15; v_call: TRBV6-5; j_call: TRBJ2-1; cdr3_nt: TGTGCCAGCAGTTATTACGGGAGGGAGGGCAATGAGCAGTTCTTC; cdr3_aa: CASSYYGREGNEQFF
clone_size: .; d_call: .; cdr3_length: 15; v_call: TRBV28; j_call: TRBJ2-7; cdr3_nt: TGTGCCAGCAGTTTTACCCTCTCAGACTCCTACGAGCAGTACTTC; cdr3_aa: CASSFTLSDSYEQYF
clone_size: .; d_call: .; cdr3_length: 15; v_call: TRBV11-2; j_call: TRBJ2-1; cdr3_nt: TGTGCCAGCAGCTTCTCCTTAGCGACCTACAATGAGCAGTTCTTC; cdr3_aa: CASSFSLATYNEQFF